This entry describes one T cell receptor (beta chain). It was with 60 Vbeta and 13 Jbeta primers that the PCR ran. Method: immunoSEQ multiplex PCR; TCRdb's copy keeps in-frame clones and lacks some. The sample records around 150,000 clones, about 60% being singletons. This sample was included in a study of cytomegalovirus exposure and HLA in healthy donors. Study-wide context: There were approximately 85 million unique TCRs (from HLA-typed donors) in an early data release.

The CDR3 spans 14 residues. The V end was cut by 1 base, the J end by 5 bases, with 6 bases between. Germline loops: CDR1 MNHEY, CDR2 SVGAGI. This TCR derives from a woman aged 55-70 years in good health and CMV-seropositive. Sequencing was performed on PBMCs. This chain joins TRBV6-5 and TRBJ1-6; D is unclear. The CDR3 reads CASSYFRNNSPLHF. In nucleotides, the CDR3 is TGTGCCAGCAGTTACTTCAGGAATAATTCACCCCTCCACTTT.